The clone carrying this T cell receptor (beta chain) was observed once. The antigen remains undetermined. The sample comes from a study of shared clonotypes between healthy human individuals. Sorted-subset replicate PCR reactions contained 200 to 250 ng DNA, corresponding to approximately 30,000 T cell genomes. TCRdb's table, derived via immunoSEQ multiplex PCR, lists solely in-frame clones and lacks some. Here the sample spans roughly 2.5 million clones, 90% to 95% being singletons. J was trimmed by 6 bases and V by 8 bases; bases with no gene match: 8. CDR3 length: 15 residues. Looked up from germline, CDR1 is SNHLY and CDR2 is FYNNEI. Study-wide results and limits: When compared with the clonotypes that were shared by all four sorted-subset donors, the non-shared clonotypes turned out to have lower generation probabilities. Between a handful of donors, naive CD4 clonotypes were shared at a level of around 5.2%.

The TCR sequence derives from a man in his late teens or twenties in good health. V usage is TRBV2 and J usage is TRBJ2-1; 12 bases are shared with TRBD2. Sequenced sample: naive CD4+ T cells sorted from blood. Noted subset: CD45RA+ positively selected. CDR3 in amino acids: CASLLTSGGGNEQFF. The CDR3 DNA sequence: TGTGCCAGCCTTTTGACTAGCGGGGGAGGCAATGAGCAGTTCTTC.